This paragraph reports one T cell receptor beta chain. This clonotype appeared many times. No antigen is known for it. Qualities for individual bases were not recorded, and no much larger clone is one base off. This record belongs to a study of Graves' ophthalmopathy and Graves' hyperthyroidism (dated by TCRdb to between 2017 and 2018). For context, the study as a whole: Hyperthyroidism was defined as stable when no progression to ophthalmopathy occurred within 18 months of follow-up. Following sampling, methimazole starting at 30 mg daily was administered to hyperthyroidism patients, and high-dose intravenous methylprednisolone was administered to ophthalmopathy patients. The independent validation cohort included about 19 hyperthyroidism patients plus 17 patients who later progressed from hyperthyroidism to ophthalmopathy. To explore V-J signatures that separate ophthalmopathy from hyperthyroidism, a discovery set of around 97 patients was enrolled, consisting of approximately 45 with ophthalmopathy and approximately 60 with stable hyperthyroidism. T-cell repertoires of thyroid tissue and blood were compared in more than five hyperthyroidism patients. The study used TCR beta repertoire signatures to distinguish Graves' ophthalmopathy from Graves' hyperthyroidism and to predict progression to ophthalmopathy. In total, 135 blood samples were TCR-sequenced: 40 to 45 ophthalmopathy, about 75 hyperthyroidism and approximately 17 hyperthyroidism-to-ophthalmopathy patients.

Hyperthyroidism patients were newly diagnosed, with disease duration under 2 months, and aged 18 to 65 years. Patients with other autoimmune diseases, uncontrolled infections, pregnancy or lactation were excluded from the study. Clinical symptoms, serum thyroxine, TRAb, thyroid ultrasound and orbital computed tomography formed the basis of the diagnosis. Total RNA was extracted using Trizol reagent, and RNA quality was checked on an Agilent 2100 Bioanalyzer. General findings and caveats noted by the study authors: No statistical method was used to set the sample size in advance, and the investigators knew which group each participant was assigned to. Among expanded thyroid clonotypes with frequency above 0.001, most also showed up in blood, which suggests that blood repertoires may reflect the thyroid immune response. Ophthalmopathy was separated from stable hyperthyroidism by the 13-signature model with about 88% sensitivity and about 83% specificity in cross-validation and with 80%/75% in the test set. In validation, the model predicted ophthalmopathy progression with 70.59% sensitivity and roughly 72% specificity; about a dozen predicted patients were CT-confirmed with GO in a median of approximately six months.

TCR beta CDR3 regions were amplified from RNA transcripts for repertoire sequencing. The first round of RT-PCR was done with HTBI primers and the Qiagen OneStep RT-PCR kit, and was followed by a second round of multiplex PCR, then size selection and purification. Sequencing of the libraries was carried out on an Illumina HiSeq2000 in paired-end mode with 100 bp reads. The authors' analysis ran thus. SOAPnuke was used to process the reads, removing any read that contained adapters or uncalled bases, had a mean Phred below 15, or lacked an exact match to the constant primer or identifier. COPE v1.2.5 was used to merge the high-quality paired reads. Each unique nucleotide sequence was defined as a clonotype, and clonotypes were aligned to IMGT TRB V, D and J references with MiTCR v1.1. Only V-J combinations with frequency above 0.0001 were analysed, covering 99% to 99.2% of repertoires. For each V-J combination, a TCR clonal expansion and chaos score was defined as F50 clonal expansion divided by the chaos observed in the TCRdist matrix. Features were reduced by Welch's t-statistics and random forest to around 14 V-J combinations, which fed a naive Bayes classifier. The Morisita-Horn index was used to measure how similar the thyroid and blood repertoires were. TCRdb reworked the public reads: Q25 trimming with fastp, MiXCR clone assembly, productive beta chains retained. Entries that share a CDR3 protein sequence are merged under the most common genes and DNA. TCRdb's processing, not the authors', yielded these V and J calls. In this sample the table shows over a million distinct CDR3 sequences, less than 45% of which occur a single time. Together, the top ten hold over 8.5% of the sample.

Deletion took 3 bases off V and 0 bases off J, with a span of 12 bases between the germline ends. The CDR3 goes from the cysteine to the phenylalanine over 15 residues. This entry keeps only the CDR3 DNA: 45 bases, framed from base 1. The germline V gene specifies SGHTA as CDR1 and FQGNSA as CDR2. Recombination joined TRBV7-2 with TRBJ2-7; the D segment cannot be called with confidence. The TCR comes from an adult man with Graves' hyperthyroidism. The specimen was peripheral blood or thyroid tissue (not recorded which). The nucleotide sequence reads TGTGCCAGCAGCTTTGGGTCGGCCCGCTCCTACGAGCAGTACTTC. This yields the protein CASSFGSARSYEQYF.